The present T cell receptor beta chain was sequenced within a study of OX40 agonist ivuxolimab in advanced cancers. Broader study findings: Compared with CD4+, CD8+ T cells on average had more expanded clones.

Patients had blood sampled at baseline and again on cycle 4 day 1 and cycle 7 day 1. Details on this clone: As yet, its antigen is unknown.

Per the germline V gene, CDR1 is SGHNT and CDR2 is YYREEE (reference sequence). J was trimmed by 1 base and V by 0 bases; bases with no gene match: 3. The CDR3 is 15 amino acids. TCRdb keeps only in-frame clones here, not all; method: immunoSEQ multiplex PCR. The sample includes under 20,000 clones, 80% to 85% seen only once; the top ten take 3% to 4%. The sample consisted of CD4+ or CD8+ T cells sorted from blood, taken in a trial of the OX40 agonist ivuxolimab. The chain couples TRBV5-4 to TRBJ2-5; 7 nucleotides align to TRBD2. The sequence derives from an adult with an advanced solid tumor such as melanoma, head and neck, liver or kidney cancer. The CDR3 DNA reads TGTGCCAGCAGCTTGGGCCTAGCGGTCCAAGAGACCCAGTACTTC. Amino acids: CASSLGLAVQETQYF.